This TCR beta chain is from a study of OX40 agonist ivuxolimab in advanced cancers. Study-wide context: With ivuxolimab, an agonistic anti-OX40 (CD134) antibody, patients were treated. Partial responses were achieved by three patients, of whom one had hepatocellular carcinoma and two had cutaneous melanoma. Study conclusions and caveats: It was not determined which antigens were specifically recognized by the peripheral T cells that had undergone clonal expansion. CD4+ and CD8+ blood T cells expanded clonally by week 6 at 0.1 to 3.0 mg/kg.

Using immunoSEQ multiplex PCR, the repertoire was profiled, and TCRdb retains in-frame clones only, with some absent. The repertoire holds approximately 99,000 clones, with approximately 93% as singletons. With respect to this clone: The antigen remains undetermined.

From germline, CDR1 is SGHRS and CDR2 YFSETQ. There are 16 residues in the CDR3. The V segment lost 0 bases and the J segment 5 bases; nucleotides outside the gene matches: 3. The source of this sequence is an adult with an advanced solid tumor such as melanoma, head and neck, liver or kidney cancer. J is TRBJ2-1 and V is TRBV5-1; 12 bases line up with TRBD2. The source was CD4+ or CD8+ T cells sorted from blood, collected in a trial of the OX40 agonist ivuxolimab. For the CDR3, the DNA is TGCGCCAGCAGCTTGGCCGGGACTAGCGGGCACAATGAGCAGTTCTTC. Protein product: CASSLAGTSGHNEQFF.